Listed here are 27 T cell receptor beta chains from one sample, sequenced in a study of brain T cells in children with intractable seizures. Produced via immunoSEQ multiplex PCR; TCRdb's table is partial and in-frame only. The sample has about 120,000 clones; under 95% are singletons. The sample was peripheral blood, taken at surgery. These receptors all come from a boy under three years old with hemimegalencephaly and intractable seizures.

V is TRBV7-9 and J is TRBJ2-3; 12 bases match TRBD2. Per germline, CDR1 SEHNR and CDR2 FQNEAQ (reference sequence). V shed 4 bases, J shed 2 bases, and the junction held 7 bases outside the gene matches. This CDR3 spans 17 amino acids. Here the CDR3 reads CASSSGLAGTHTDTQYF. In nucleotides, the CDR3 is TGTGCCAGCAGCTCCGGACTAGCGGGAACCCACACAGATACGCAGTATTTT.

V and J are TRBV29-1 and TRBJ2-7; TRBD2 matches 9 bases. The germline V gene encodes CDR1 SQVTM and CDR2 ANQGSEA. This CDR3 comprises 12 residues. V lost 6 bases and J lost 5; bases outside the gene matches: 5. The CDR3 sequence: CSVTGTSNEQYF. CDR3 nucleotide sequence: TGCAGCGTGACGGGGACTAGCAACGAGCAGTACTTC.

The chain joins TRBV30 to TRBJ2-2, with D unresolved. Germline V gene lookup returns CDR1 GTSNPN and CDR2 SVGIG (reference sequence). The CDR3 is 14 residues long. V lost 2 bases and J 5 bases, leaving 12 bases between the germline ends. The CDR3: CAWSRTPRTGELFF. The CDR3 DNA sequence: TGTGCCTGGAGTCGAACACCTAGAACCGGGGAGCTGTTTTTT.

This clone has at least ten counts. The V gene is TRBV27, the J gene TRBJ1-5; tentative D call: TRBD1 (5 bases). Trimming shortened V by 6 bases and J by 4 bases, and 16 bases separated the two germline ends. Germline V lookup: CDR1 MNHEY, CDR2 SMNVEV (reference sequence). The CDR3 length is 15 residues. The CDR3: CASSPTWGQNQPQHF. The CDR3, as DNA: TGTGCCAGCAGCCCGACCTGGGGCCAGAATCAGCCCCAGCATTTT.

V is TRBV5-4 and J is TRBJ2-3, with 12 bases identical to TRBD2. Germline CDR1 SGHNT, CDR2 YYREEE (reference sequence). V lost 2 bases, J lost 3 bases, and 1 base stayed unmatched. The CDR3 sequence is 15 residues long. CDR3 in amino acids: CASSFLAGGTDTQYF. DNA of the CDR3: TGTGCCAGCAGCTTTCTAGCGGGAGGGACAGATACGCAGTATTTT.

In this sample, this clone turned up once. V is TRBV11-2 and J is TRBJ1-3, with D hard to call. The CDR3 is made up of 14 amino acids. V was pared by 1 base and J by 0 bases, with 4 bases between. Germline V gene data show CDR1 as SGHAT and CDR2 as FQNNGV. CDR3 sequence: CASSLGGSGNTIYF. The DNA of the CDR3 is TGTGCCAGCAGCTTAGGCGGCTCTGGAAACACCATATATTTT.

V usage is TRBV7-8 and J usage is TRBJ1-5; D uncertain. Trimming left V 7 bases short and J 2 bases short, with 21 bases between. Germline V CDR1 and CDR2: SGHVS, FQNEAQ. This CDR3 is built from 17 residues. The CDR3, as DNA: TGTGCCAGCACACGGAAATGGGAGGGTGTGGGCAATCAGCCCCAGCATTTT. This sequence encodes CASTRKWEGVGNQPQHF.

This chain joins TRBV5-1 and TRBJ1-2; TRBD1 matches at 7 bases. V lost 0 bases, J lost 1 base, and 6 bases stayed unmatched. This CDR3 comprises 16 residues. Germline V gene data show CDR1 as SGHRS and CDR2 as YFSETQ. The CDR3 protein is CASSLGDSSRNYGYTF. In DNA, the CDR3 is TGCGCCAGCAGCTTGGGGGACAGCTCACGTAACTATGGCTACACCTTC.

The chain combines TRBV21-1 with TRBJ2-3; no DNA check was done on the table's D call, TRBD2. TRBV21-1 counts as a pseudogene. The CDR3 loop spans 19 amino acids. CDR3 in DNA: TGTGCCAGCAGCAAAGATCCGTATCGGGGACTAGCGTCAACAGATACGCAGTATTTT. This translates into CASSKDPYRGLASTDTQYF.

The rearrangement uses TRBV5-5 and TRBJ1-1, with unresolved D. This CDR3 contains 14 residues. Germline loops: CDR1 SGHKS, CDR2 YYEKEE (reference sequence). Trimming stripped 4 bases from V and 1 base from J, with 11 bases between. Here the CDR3 DNA reads TGTGCCAGCAGCGGGGAGGGCCCGAACACTGAAGCTTTCTTT. It translates to CASSGEGPNTEAFF.

V usage is TRBV28 and J usage is TRBJ1-1, with D maybe TRBD1 (6 bases). CDR3 length: 16 residues. With 1 base removed from V and 2 bases from J, the gap between germline ends came to 14 bases. The germline CDR1 and CDR2 sequences are MDHEN and SYDVKM. The CDR3, as DNA: TGTGCCAGCAGTTTATTAGACAGGAGATCAAACACTGAAGCTTTCTTT. This gives the protein CASSLLDRRSNTEAFF. Full variable domain (outside the CDR3, taken from reference TRBV28 and TRBJ1-1): DVKVTQSSRYLVKRTGEKVFLECVQDMDHENMFWYRQDPGLGLRLIYFSYDVKMKEKGDIPEGYSVSREKKERFSLILESASTNQTSMYLCASSLLDRRSNTEAFFGQGTRLTVV.

The chain joins TRBV3-1 (or the pseudogene TRBV3-2) to TRBJ2-3, with D possibly being TRBD2 (5 bases). The CDR3 extends over 15 amino acids. V gave up 4 bases and J gave up 2 bases, with 13 bases separating them. From germline, CDR1 is LGHDT and CDR2 YNNKEL (reference sequence). The CDR3 DNA follows: TGTGCCAGCAGCCCCAGCGGATTACTCACAGATACGCAGTATTTT. Translation: CASSPSGLLTDTQYF.

J is TRBJ1-3 and V is TRBV5-4; 9 bases map to TRBD1. Germline V gene sequence: CDR1 SGHNT, CDR2 YYREEE (reference sequence). Trimming removed 4 bases from V and 8 bases from J; junction bases left unmatched: 13. This CDR3 comprises 16 residues. CDR3 sequence reads: CASSHPGTGIADTIYF. DNA for the CDR3: TGTGCCAGCAGCCACCCCGGGACAGGGATCGCGGACACCATATATTTT.

The rearrangement links TRBV3-1 (or the pseudogene TRBV3-2) to TRBJ1-2; D remains unclear. The CDR3 spans 15 residues. V was cut by 1 base and J by 2 bases, with 11 bases left in between. Germline loops: CDR1 LGHDT, CDR2 YNNKEL (reference sequence). Here the CDR3 reads CASSQGTDTNYGYTF. The CDR3 region has the DNA TGTGCCAGCAGCCAAGGAACAGACACCAACTATGGCTACACCTTC.

The rearrangement joins TRBV9 to TRBJ1-2; no clear D gene. CDR1 and CDR2 (germline): SGDLS, YYNGEE. V was pared by 0 bases and J by 3 bases, with 6 bases between. The CDR3 totals 13 residues. The CDR3 DNA is TGTGCCAGCAGCGTAGGCCAGTACTATGGCTACACCTTC. Protein: CASSVGQYYGYTF.

The chain links TRBV28 to TRBJ1-4; a weak D match, TRBD1 (5 bases). In germline, CDR1 is MDHEN, CDR2 SYDVKM. Trimming stripped 2 bases from V and 0 bases from J, with 10 bases between. CDR3 length equals 16 residues. CDR3 nucleotides: TGTGCCAGCAGTTTAGCGACAGATGCAACTAATGAAAAACTGTTTTTT. It translates to CASSLATDATNEKLFF.

This chain connects TRBV29-1 to TRBJ1-2; maybe TRBD1 (6 bases). Germline V gene sequence: CDR1 SQVTM, CDR2 ANQGSEA. The CDR3 contains 15 residues. V lost 6 bases and J 8 bases, leaving 25 bases between the germline ends. CDR3 in amino acids: CSVDRDNISMRGYTF. CDR3 DNA sequence: TGCAGCGTCGACCGGGACAACATTTCTATGAGAGGCTACACCTTC.

The chain is built from TRBV6-5 and TRBJ1-5; D might be TRBD1 (5 bases). CDR3 length equals 15 residues. V dropped 7 bases and J dropped 7 bases, with 20 bases sitting between them. The germline gives CDR1 MNHEY, CDR2 SVGAGI. The CDR3, as DNA: TGTGCCAGCAACCCGGGGGAGTCATGGGGGCAGCCCCAGCATTTT. It specifies CASNPGESWGQPQHF.

This chain links TRBV19 with TRBJ2-7, with 7 bases matching TRBD2. Germline assignment: CDR1 LNHDA and CDR2 SQIVND (reference sequence). This CDR3 comprises 16 residues. V gave up 5 bases and J gave up 2 bases; unmatched junction bases: 12. The CDR3 spells CASSSGVAGRPYEQYF. CDR3 in DNA: TGTGCCAGTAGTTCCGGTGTAGCGGGCCGCCCCTACGAGCAGTACTTC.

This clone was picked up one time. The gene calls are TRBV4-2 and TRBJ1-3, with unresolved D. Germline V gives CDR1 LGHNA, CDR2 YNFKEQ. V lost 5 bases and J 4 bases, leaving 9 bases between the germline ends. The CDR3 loop spans 13 amino acids. CDR3 loop: CASSASRGNTIYF. The CDR3 DNA sequence: TGTGCCAGCAGCGCGTCCAGGGGAAACACCATATATTTT.

The rearrangement joins TRBV5-6 to TRBJ1-6; no reliable D call. The germline V gene has CDR1 SGHDT and CDR2 YYEEEE. The length of the CDR3 is 14 residues. The V and J ends lost 1 base and 9 bases respectively, with 11 bases between them. The CDR3 DNA is TGTGCCAGCAGCTTGCCGGAGGATCGTTCACCCCTCCACTTT. It specifies CASSLPEDRSPLHF.

The V call is TRBV5-1, the J call TRBJ2-3, with D unclear. Germline CDR1 and CDR2: SGHRS and YFSETQ. V gave up 0 bases and J gave up 6 bases, with 11 bases separating them. This CDR3 contains 14 residues. CDR3 DNA: TGCGCCAGCAGCTTGGAGATTCACTGGGATACGCAGTATTTT. It yields the protein CASSLEIHWDTQYF. The full variable domain, with the rest looked up from reference TRBV5-1 and TRBJ2-3, is KAGVTQTPRYLIKTRGQQVTLSCSPISGHRSVSWYQQTPGQGLQFLFEYFSETQRNKGNFPGRFSGRQFSNSRSEMNVSTLELGDSALYLCASSLEIHWDTQYFGPGTRLTVL.

This clone has a handful of counts. The gene calls are TRBV2 and TRBJ2-4; 8 bases line up with TRBD2. The germline gives CDR1 SNHLY, CDR2 FYNNEI. V was pared by 1 base and J by 8 bases, with 7 bases of the junction left unmatched. This CDR3 contains 15 residues. The CDR3 sequence is CASSEVRSGSDIQYF. The CDR3 DNA is TGTGCCAGCAGTGAAGTTAGGAGCGGGAGTGACATTCAGTACTTC. Using reference TRBV2 and TRBJ2-4 for the parts outside the CDR3, the full variable domain is EPEVTQTPSHQVTQMGQEVILRCVPISNHLYFYWYRQILGQKVEFLVSFYNNEISEKSEIFDDQFSVERPDGSNFTLKIRSTKLEDSAMYFCASSEVRSGSDIQYFGAGTRLSVL.

This clone was counted once. This rearrangement joins TRBV20-1 to TRBJ2-3; D unclear. CDR3 length: 10 amino acids. The V and J ends lost 3 bases and 8 bases respectively, with 6 bases between them. Germline CDR1 DFQATT, CDR2 SNEGSKA (reference sequence). CDR3 sequence: CSASLATQYF. CDR3 DNA sequence: TGCAGTGCTAGTTTGGCTACGCAGTATTTT.

The chain employs TRBV7-3 and TRBJ2-1; possibly TRBD1 for D (5 bases). The CDR3 consists of 15 residues. Germline-derived CDR1 and CDR2 are SGHTA and FQGTGA. V dropped 0 bases and J dropped 4 bases, with 10 bases sitting between them. CDR3 sequence (DNA): TGTGCCAGCAGCTTAACGATTGGGGCTTACAATGAGCAGTTCTTC. Translation gives CASSLTIGAYNEQFF.

The rearrangement uses TRBV9 and TRBJ2-5; D remains unclear. The CDR3 is 14 residues long. V lost 0 bases and J 1 base, leaving 7 bases between the germline ends. The V gene's germline CDR1 is SGDLS and CDR2 YYNGEE. CDR3 amino acids: CASSVGAAQETQYF. The CDR3 bases are TGTGCCAGCAGCGTAGGGGCAGCCCAAGAGACCCAGTACTTC. Based on the CDR3 plus reference TRBV9 and TRBJ2-5, the full variable domain is DSGVTQTPKHLITATGQRVTLRCSPRSGDLSVYWYQQSLDQGLQFLIQYYNGEERAKGNILERFSAQQFPDLHSELNLSSLELGDSALYFCASSVGAAQETQYFGPGTRLLVL.

J is TRBJ1-1 and V is TRBV7-2; D remains unclear. V lost 2 bases and J 1 base, leaving 5 bases between the germline ends. Germline CDR1 reads SGHTA; CDR2 reads FQGNSA. CDR3 length: 13 residues. The CDR3 nucleotides are TGTGCCAGCAGCTTAAGACCGAACACTGAAGCTTTCTTT. Its protein is CASSLRPNTEAFF.